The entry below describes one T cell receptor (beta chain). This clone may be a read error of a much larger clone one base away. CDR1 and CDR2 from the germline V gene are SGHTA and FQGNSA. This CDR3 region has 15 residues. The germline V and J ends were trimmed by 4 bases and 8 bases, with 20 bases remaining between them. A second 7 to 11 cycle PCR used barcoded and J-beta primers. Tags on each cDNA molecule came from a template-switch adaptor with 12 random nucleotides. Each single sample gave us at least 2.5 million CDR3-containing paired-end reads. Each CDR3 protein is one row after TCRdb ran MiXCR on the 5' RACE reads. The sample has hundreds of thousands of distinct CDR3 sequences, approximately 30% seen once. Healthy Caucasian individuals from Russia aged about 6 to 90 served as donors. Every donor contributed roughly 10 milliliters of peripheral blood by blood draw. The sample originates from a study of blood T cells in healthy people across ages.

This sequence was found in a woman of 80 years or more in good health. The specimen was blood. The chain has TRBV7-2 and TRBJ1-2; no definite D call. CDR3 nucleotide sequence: TGTGCCAGCAGCTCAAACTCGAGTCAAGGAGGGGGCTACACCTTC. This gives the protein CASSSNSSQGGGYTF.